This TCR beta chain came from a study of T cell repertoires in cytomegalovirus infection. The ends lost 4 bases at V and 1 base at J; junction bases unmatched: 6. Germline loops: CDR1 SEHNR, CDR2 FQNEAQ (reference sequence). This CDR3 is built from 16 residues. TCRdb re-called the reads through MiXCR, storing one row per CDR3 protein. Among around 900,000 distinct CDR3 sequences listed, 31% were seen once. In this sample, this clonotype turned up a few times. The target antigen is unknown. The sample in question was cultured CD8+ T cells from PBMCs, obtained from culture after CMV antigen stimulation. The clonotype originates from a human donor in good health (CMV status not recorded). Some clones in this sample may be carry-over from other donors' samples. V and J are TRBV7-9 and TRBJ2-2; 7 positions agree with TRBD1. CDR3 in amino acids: CASSSPGTENTGELFF. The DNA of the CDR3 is TGTGCCAGCAGCTCGCCAGGGACAGAGAACACCGGGGAGCTGTTTTTT. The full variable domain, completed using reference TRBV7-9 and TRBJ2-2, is DTGVSQNPRHKITKRGQNVTFRCDPISEHNRLYWYRQTLGQGPEFLTYFQNEAQLEKSRLLSDRFSAERPKGSFSTLEIQRTEQGDSAMYLCASSSPGTENTGELFFGEGSRLTVL.